This TCR beta chain is drawn from a study of PD-1 blockade in classical Hodgkin lymphoma. Study context: Intravenous delivery of nivolumab at 3 mg/kg to patients occurred every 2 weeks. Whole-study results and caveats: Before treatment, TCR diversity in newly diagnosed patients was reportedly lower than in healthy donors.

Assay: immunoSEQ multiplex PCR; the TCRdb copy retains only in-frame clones and omits some. Of around 26,000 clones detected, around 80% appear once; the ten largest clones hold about 3%. The time point was: cycle 4 day 1 (C4D1), after less than 7 weeks of nivolumab. Each and every patient relapsed after autologous stem cell transplantation, and patients got differing brentuximab vedotin exposure. By magnetic negative selection, CD4+ T cells were purified from thawed PBMCs. This clone was counted a few times. Its antigen remains unidentified. V lost 11 bases to trimming and J lost 8 bases, with 21 bases between them. CDR1 is ENHRY and CDR2 is SYGVKD in the germline V gene. The CDR3 is 13 residues long.

This sample comprised CD4+ T cells from blood, obtained before the fourth cycle of nivolumab. This chain connects TRBV10-3 to TRBJ1-2, with D unresolved. This TCR derives from a human donor with classical Hodgkin lymphoma. As DNA, the CDR3 is TGTGCCTCCGCCCCAGACGCCAGGCAGGGCTACACCTTC. Translated: CASAPDARQGYTF.